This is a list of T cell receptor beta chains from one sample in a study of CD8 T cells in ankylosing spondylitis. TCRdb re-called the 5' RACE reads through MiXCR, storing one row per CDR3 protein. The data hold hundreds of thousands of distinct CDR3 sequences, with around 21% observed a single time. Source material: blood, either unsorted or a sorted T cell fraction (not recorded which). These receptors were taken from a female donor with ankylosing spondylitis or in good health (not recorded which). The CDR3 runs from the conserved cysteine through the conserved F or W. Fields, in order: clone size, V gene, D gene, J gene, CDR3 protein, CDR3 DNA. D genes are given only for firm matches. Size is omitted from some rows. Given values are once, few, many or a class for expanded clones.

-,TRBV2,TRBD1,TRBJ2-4,CASSRLTGGVKNIQYF,TGTGCCAGCAGTCGACTGACAGGGGGCGTCAAAAACATTCAGTACTTC
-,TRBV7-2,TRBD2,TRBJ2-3,CASSPEAGVSDTQYF,TGTGCCAGCAGCCCCGAAGCGGGAGTCTCGGATACGCAGTATTTT
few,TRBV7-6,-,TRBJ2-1,CASSSYRVEQFF,TGTGCCAGCAGCTCATACAGGGTCGAGCAGTTCTTC
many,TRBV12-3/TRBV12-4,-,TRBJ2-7,CASSLAGRDEQYF,TGTGCCAGCAGTTTAGCGGGTAGGGACGAGCAGTACTTC
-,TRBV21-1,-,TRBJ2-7,CASSKAVRNHTYEQYF,TGTGCCAGCAGCAAAGCGGTAAGAAACCATACCTACGAGCAGTACTTC
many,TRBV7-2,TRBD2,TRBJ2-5,CASSRGLQETQYF,TGTGCCAGCAGCCGGGGACTACAAGAGACCCAGTACTTC
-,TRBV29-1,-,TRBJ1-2,CSVESRDNNYGYTF,TGCAGCGTTGAAAGCAGGGATAATAACTATGGCTACACCTTC
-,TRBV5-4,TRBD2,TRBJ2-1,CASSLATAGGYNEQFF,TGTGCCAGCAGCTTGGCCACCGCGGGAGGATACAATGAGCAGTTCTTC
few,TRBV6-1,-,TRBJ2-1,CASSKTVYNEQFF,TGTGCCAGCAGTAAGACAGTTTACAATGAGCAGTTCTTC
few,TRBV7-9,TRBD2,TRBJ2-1,CASSRSILAGYNEQFF,TGTGCCAGCAGCCGTTCGATCCTAGCGGGATACAATGAGCAGTTCTTC
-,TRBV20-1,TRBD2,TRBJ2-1,CSSSASGSRYNEQFF,TGCAGCTCATCGGCTAGCGGGAGTCGATACAATGAGCAGTTCTTC
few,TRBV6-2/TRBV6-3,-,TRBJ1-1,CASNLGLFLGEAFF,TGTGCCAGCAACCTCGGACTTTTTCTGGGGGAAGCTTTCTTT
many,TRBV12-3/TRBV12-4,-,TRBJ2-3,CASRLAASTDTQYF,TGTGCCAGCAGATTAGCGGCTAGCACAGATACGCAGTATTTT
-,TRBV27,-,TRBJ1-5,CASSPGVRSVGQPQHF,TGTGCCAGCAGTCCAGGTGTAAGGTCGGTGGGTCAGCCCCAGCATTTT
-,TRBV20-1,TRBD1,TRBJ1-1,CSAGGQPNTEAFF,TGCAGTGCGGGGGGACAGCCGAACACTGAAGCTTTCTTT
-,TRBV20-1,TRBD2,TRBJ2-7,CSASREEASYEQYF,TGCAGTGCTTCCCGGGAGGAGGCCTCCTACGAGCAGTACTTC
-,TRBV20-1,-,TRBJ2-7,CSARGGLVYEQYF,TGCAGTGCTAGAGGGGGGCTCGTTTACGAGCAGTACTTC
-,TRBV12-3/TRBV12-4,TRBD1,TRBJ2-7,CASSPGTGRQEFDEQYF,TGTGCCAGCAGCCCCGGGACAGGCCGCCAGGAATTCGACGAGCAGTACTTC
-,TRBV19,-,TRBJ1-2,CASSIGGPTYGYTF,TGTGCCAGTAGTATCGGCGGCCCCACCTATGGCTACACCTTC
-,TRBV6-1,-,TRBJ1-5,CASRDSLSNQPQHF,TGTGCCAGCAGGGACAGCCTGAGCAATCAGCCCCAGCATTTT
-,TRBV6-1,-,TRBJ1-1,CASSEDGEAFF,TGTGCCAGCAGTGAAGACGGTGAAGCTTTCTTT
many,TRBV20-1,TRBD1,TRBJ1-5,CSAGDRVIRPQHF,TGCAGTGCGGGGGACAGGGTGATCCGGCCCCAGCATTTT
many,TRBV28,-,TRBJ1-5,CASRAGGVNQPQHF,TGTGCCAGCCGCGCTGGGGGGGTTAATCAGCCCCAGCATTTT
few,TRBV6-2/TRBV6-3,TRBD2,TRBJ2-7,CAIRPRDYSYEQYF,TGTGCCATCCGACCGCGGGACTACTCCTACGAGCAGTACTTC
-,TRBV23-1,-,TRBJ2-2,CASSHGTQRTPGSCFF,-